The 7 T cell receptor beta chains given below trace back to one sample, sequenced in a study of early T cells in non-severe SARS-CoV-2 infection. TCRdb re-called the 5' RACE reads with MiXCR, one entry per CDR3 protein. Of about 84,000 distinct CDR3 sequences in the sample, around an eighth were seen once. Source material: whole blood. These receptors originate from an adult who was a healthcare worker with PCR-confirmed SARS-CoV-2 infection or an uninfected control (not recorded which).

The CDR3 DNA follows: TGTGCCAGCAGCGTCAGGGCACCCAGCACCGGGGAGCTGTTTTTT. This translates into CASSVRAPSTGELFF. This chain connects TRBV9 to TRBJ2-2, with D tentatively TRBD1 (5 bases). The germline CDR1 and CDR2 sequences are SGDLS and YYNGEE. V was trimmed by 2 bases and J by 4 bases, leaving 12 bases between them. This CDR3 spans 15 amino acids.

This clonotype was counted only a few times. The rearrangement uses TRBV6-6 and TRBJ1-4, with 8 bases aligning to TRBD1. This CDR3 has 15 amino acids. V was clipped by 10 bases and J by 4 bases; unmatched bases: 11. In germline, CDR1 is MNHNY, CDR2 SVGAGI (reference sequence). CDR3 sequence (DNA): TGTGCCACCCCGCACTTAGACAGGGGTAATGAAAAACTGTTTTTT. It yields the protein CATPHLDRGNEKLFF.

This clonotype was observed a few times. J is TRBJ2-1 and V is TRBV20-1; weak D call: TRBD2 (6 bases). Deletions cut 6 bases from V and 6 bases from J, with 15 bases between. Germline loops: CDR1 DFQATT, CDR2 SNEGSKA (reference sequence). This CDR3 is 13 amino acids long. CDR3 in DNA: TGCAGTGCCCTCTGGGGACTGATCAATGAGCAGTTCTTC. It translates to CSALWGLINEQFF.

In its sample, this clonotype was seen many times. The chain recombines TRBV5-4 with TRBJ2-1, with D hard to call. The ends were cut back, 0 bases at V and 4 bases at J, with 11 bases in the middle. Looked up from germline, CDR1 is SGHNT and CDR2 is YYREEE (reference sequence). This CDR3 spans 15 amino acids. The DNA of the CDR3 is TGTGCCAGCAGCTTGGTGAGCGCTTCTTACAATGAGCAGTTCTTC. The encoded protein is CASSLVSASYNEQFF. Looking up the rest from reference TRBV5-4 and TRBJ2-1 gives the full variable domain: ETGVTQSPTHLIKTRGQQVTLRCSSQSGHNTVSWYQQALGQGPQFIFQYYREEENGRGNFPPRFSGLQFPNYSSELNVNALELDDSALYLCASSLVSASYNEQFFGPGTRLTVL.

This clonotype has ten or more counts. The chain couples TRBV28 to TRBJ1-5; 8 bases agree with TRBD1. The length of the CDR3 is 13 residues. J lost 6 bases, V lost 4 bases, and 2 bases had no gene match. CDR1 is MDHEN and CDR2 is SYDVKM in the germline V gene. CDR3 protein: CASSWTGTQPQHF. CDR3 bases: TGTGCCAGCAGTTGGACAGGGACTCAGCCCCAGCATTTT.

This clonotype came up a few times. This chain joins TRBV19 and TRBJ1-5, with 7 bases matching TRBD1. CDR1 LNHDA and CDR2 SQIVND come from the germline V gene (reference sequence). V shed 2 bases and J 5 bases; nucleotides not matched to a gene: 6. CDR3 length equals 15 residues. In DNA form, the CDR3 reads TGTGCCAGTAGTATACGAGGGGGCGCAGATCAGCCCCAGCATTTT. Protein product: CASSIRGGADQPQHF.

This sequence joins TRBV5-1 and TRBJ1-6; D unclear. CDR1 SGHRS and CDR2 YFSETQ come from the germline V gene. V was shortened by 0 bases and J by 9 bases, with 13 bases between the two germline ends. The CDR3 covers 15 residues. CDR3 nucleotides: TGCGCCAGCAGCTTGGATCCGGGAACGGGTTCACCCCTCCACTTT. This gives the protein CASSLDPGTGSPLHF.